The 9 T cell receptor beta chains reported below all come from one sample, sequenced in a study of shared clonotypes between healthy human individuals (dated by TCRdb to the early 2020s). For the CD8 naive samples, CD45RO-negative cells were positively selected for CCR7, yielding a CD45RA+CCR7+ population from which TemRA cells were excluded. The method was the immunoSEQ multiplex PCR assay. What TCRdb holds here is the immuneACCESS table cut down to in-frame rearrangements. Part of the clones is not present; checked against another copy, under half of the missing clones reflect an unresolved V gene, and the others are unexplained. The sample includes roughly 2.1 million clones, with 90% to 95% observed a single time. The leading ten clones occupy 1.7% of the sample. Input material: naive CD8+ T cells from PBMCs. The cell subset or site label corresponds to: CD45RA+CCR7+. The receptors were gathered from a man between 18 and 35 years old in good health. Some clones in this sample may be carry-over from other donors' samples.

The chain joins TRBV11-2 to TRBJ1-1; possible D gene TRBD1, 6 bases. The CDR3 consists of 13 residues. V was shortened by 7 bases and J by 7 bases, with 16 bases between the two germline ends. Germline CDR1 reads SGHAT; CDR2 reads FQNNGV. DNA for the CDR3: TGTGCCAGCAATAAACCGAGGGGGGGTGAAGCTTTCTTT. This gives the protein CASNKPRGGEAFF.

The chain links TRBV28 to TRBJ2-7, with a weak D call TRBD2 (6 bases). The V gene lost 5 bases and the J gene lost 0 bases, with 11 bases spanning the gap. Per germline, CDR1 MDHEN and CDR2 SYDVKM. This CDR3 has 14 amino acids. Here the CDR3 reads CASSRLDPSYEQYF. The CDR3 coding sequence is TGTGCCAGCAGTCGACTAGATCCCTCCTACGAGCAGTACTTC.

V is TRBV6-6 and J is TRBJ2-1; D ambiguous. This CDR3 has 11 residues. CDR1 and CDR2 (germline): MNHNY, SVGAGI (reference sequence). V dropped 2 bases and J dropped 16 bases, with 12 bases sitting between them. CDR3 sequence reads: CASSYGPIFFF. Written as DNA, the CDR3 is TGTGCCAGCAGTTACGGGCCGATTTTCTTCTTC.

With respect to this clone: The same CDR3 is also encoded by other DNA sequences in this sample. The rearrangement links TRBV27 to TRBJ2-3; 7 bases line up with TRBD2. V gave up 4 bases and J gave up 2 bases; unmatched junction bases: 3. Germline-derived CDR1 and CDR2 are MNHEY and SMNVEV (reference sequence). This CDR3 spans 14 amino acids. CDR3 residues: CASSSSGNTDTQYF. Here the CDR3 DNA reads TGTGCCAGCAGTTCTAGCGGAAACACAGATACGCAGTATTTT.

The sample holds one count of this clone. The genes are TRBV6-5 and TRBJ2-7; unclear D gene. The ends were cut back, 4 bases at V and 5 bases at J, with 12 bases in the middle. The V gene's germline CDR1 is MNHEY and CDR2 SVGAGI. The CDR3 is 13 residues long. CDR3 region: CASSSSRPNEQYF. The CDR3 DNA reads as TGTGCCAGCAGTTCGAGCAGGCCAAACGAGCAGTACTTC.

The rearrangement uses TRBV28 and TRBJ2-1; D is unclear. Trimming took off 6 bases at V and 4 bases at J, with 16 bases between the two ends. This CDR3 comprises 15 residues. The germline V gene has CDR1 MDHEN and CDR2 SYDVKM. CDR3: CASSLASDWYNEQFF. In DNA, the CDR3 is TGTGCCAGCAGCTTAGCCTCAGACTGGTACAATGAGCAGTTCTTC.

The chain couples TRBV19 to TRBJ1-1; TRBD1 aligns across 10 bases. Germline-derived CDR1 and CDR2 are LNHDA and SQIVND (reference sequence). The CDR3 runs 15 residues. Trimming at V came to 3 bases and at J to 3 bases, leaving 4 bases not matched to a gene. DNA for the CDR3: TGTGCCAGTAGTATGACAGGGGGCGGTCACACTGAAGCTTTCTTT. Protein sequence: CASSMTGGGHTEAFF.

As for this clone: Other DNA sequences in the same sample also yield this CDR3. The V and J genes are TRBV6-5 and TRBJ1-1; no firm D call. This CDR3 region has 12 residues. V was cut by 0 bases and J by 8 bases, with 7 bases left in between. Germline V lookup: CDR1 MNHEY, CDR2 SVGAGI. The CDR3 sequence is CASSYSIGEAFF. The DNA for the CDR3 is TGTGCCAGCAGTTACTCGATCGGGGAAGCTTTCTTT.

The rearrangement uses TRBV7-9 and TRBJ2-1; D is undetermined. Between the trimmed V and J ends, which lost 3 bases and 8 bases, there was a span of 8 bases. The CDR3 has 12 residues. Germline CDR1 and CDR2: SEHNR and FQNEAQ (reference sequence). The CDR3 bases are TGTGCCAGCAGCTTGCTTACCGATGAGCAGTTCTTC. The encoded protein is CASSLLTDEQFF.